Below, 23 T cell receptor beta chains from the same sample are listed, as sequenced in a study of human T cells and chemical hapten exposure. Each CDR3 protein is one row after TCRdb ran MiXCR on the RACE reads. The sample holds about 260,000 distinct CDR3 sequences, approximately 8.6% seen once. Sample time point: pre-sensitization, week 0. Treatment: therapeutic diphenylcyclopropenone sensitization with weekly scalp DPC. The sequences come from whole blood, collected in connection with sensitization to the hapten diphenylcyclopropenone (DPC). The receptors shown here come from a woman in her forties with alopecia areata. Some clones in this sample may be carry-over from other donors' samples.

The V gene is TRBV27, the J gene TRBJ2-3; 14 nucleotides agree with TRBD2. Trimming removed 4 bases from V and 1 base from J; junction bases left unmatched: 10. The CDR3 is 19 amino acids. CDR1 MNHEY and CDR2 SMNVEV come from the germline V gene (reference sequence). As DNA, the CDR3 is TGTGCCAGCAGTTCAGGGACTAGCGGGAGCCCACTCCGCACAGATACGCAGTATTTT. Translated, it gives CASSSGTSGSPLRTDTQYF.

V is TRBV29-1 and J is TRBJ1-3; D not certain. The CDR3 contains 11 residues. Germline assignment: CDR1 SQVTM and CDR2 ANQGSEA. The CDR3 bases are TGCAGTTGGGGCTCTGGAAACACCATATATTTT. This sequence encodes CSWGSGNTIYF.

The chain links TRBV11-2 to TRBJ1-4; D gene ambiguous. Trimming left V 0 bases short and J 4 bases short, with 6 bases between. This CDR3 is built from 14 residues. Germline assignment: CDR1 SGHAT and CDR2 FQNNGV. The chain's CDR3 is CASSLDRVNEKLFF. The DNA for the CDR3 is TGTGCCAGCAGCTTAGATCGGGTTAATGAAAAACTGTTTTTT.

This clonotype was found many times. The chain couples TRBV29-1 to TRBJ2-7; 7 bases fit TRBD2. Losses at the gene ends were 7 bases for V and 0 bases for J; bases not matched to a gene: 12. The CDR3 is 15 amino acids. Looked up from germline, CDR1 is SQVTM and CDR2 is ANQGSEA. The CDR3 bases are TGCAGCGCCCGGGCGGGAGCGGAACGCTCCTACGAGCAGTACTTC. This translates into CSARAGAERSYEQYF.

This clonotype has only a few counts. The chain carries TRBV7-3 and TRBJ2-3, with 9 bases aligning to TRBD2. Germline CDR1 SGHTA, CDR2 FQGTGA. Trimming at V came to 5 bases and at J to 6 bases, leaving 9 bases not matched to a gene. The CDR3 length is 15 residues. The CDR3 here is CASSPSSGTLDTQYF. In nucleotides, the CDR3 is TGTGCCAGCAGCCCCTCTAGCGGGACTTTGGATACGCAGTATTTT.

In DNA, the CDR3 is TGTGCCGCCCGAGCCACTATAGCGGGAGGGACAGAGACCCAGTACTTC. Translating it yields CAARATIAGGTETQYF. This chain uses TRBV10-3 with TRBJ2-5; 11 nucleotides match TRBD2. CDR1 is ENHRY and CDR2 is SYGVKD in the germline V gene. J gave up 4 bases and V 11 bases, and 15 bases lay outside the gene matches. The CDR3 is 16 residues long.

This clonotype was seen a few times. A much larger clone is a single base away; this may be a read error. The chain recombines TRBV6-1 with TRBJ2-6, with a possible D match to TRBD1 (5 bases). Germline V gene data show CDR1 as MNHNS and CDR2 as SASEGT. This CDR3 has 12 amino acids. The CDR3 sequence: CASRPGANGLTF. The CDR3 bases are TGTGCCAGCAGACCTGGGGCCAACGGCCTGACTTTC.

This clonotype was found a few times. The chain carries TRBV9 and TRBJ2-1; 9 bases map to TRBD2. CDR3 length: 15 residues. Trimming cost V 4 bases and J 2 bases; bases outside gene matches: 4. The germline gives CDR1 SGDLS, CDR2 YYNGEE. This CDR3 is CASSRREGAYNEQFF. DNA of the CDR3: TGTGCCAGCAGCCGGCGGGAGGGAGCCTACAATGAGCAGTTCTTC.

This chain joins TRBV5-1 and TRBJ2-1; 10 bases line up with TRBD2. The CDR3 length is 17 residues. V gave up 0 bases and J gave up 0 bases; unmatched junction bases: 3. Germline assignment: CDR1 SGHRS and CDR2 YFSETQ. The CDR3 loop is CASSLGAGGPSYNEQFF. Here the CDR3 DNA reads TGCGCCAGCAGCTTGGGAGCGGGAGGGCCCTCCTACAATGAGCAGTTCTTC.

This chain connects TRBV6-2 or TRBV6-3 to TRBJ1-2; D may be TRBD1 (6 bases). CDR3 size: 13 residues. Trimming left V 2 bases short and J 5 bases short, with 9 bases between. Germline values: CDR1 MNHEY, CDR2 SVGEGT. As DNA, the CDR3 is TGTGCCAGCAGTTACCGGGGGCCGTATGGCTACACCTTC. It is translated as CASSYRGPYGYTF.

This clonotype has just a few counts. The V gene is TRBV7-9, the J gene TRBJ2-3; D might be TRBD2 (5 bases). The V and J ends lost 5 bases and 0 bases respectively, with 18 bases between them. Germline assignment: CDR1 SEHNR and CDR2 FQNEAQ (reference sequence). The CDR3 loop spans 17 amino acids. CDR3 nucleotide sequence: TGTGCCAGCAGCCCCGGAGGACCTACTCTTAGCACAGATACGCAGTATTTT. This gives the protein CASSPGGPTLSTDTQYF.

The gene calls are TRBV11-1 and TRBJ2-3; D ambiguous. CDR1 is SGHAT and CDR2 is FQDESV in the germline V gene (reference sequence). The ends were cut back, 0 bases at V and 6 bases at J, with 13 bases in the middle. CDR3 length: 15 residues. The DNA of the CDR3 is TGTGCCAGCAGCTTAGCGCGGCTCCGGACGGATACGCAGTATTTT. This codes for CASSLARLRTDTQYF.

This clonotype was detected a few times. Written as DNA, the CDR3 is TGTGCCAGCAGCGTAGATAGCGGACCCTACAATGAGCAGTTCTTC. It yields the protein CASSVDSGPYNEQFF. This chain uses TRBV9 with TRBJ2-1; tentative D call: TRBD2 (6 bases). The CDR3 loop spans 15 amino acids. Deletions cut 0 bases from V and 2 bases from J, with 9 bases between. Germline V gene sequence: CDR1 SGDLS, CDR2 YYNGEE. Filled out from reference TRBV9 and TRBJ2-1, the complete variable domain reads DSGVTQTPKHLITATGQRVTLRCSPRSGDLSVYWYQQSLDQGLQFLIQYYNGEERAKGNILERFSAQQFPDLHSELNLSSLELGDSALYFCASSVDSGPYNEQFFGPGTRLTVL.

This clonotype was seen a few times. V is TRBV20-1 and J is TRBJ1-3, with D tentatively TRBD1 (6 bases). The germline V and J ends were trimmed by 6 bases and 0 bases, with 15 bases remaining between them. The CDR3 length is 15 residues. CDR1 and CDR2 from the germline V gene are DFQATT and SNEGSKA (reference sequence). Written as DNA, the CDR3 is TGCAGTGCAGAGACCACAGGGAGCTCTGGAAACACCATATATTTT. Its translation: CSAETTGSSGNTIYF.

This clonotype was seen ten or more times. This chain uses TRBV7-9 with TRBJ2-7, with 8 bases lining up with TRBD1. Trimming cost V 6 bases and J 6 bases; bases outside gene matches: 7. CDR1 and CDR2 (germline): SEHNR, FQNEAQ (reference sequence). There are 13 residues in the CDR3. The CDR3 here is CASSSRQGSEQYF. The CDR3 nucleotides read TGTGCCAGCAGTTCCCGACAGGGGAGCGAGCAGTACTTC. Using reference TRBV7-9 and TRBJ2-7 for the parts outside the CDR3, the full variable domain is DTGVSQNPRHKITKRGQNVTFRCDPISEHNRLYWYRQTLGQGPEFLTYFQNEAQLEKSRLLSDRFSAERPKGSFSTLEIQRTEQGDSAMYLCASSSRQGSEQYFGPGTRLTVT.

This clonotype was detected a few times. The CDR3 region is CASNSGIRNEQFF. The CDR3 DNA is TGTGCCAGCAATTCCGGGATCCGCAATGAGCAGTTCTTC. The V gene is TRBV5-6, the J gene TRBJ2-1, with a weak D call TRBD2 (5 bases). Trimming shortened V by 6 bases and J by 6 bases, and 13 bases separated the two germline ends. The germline V gene encodes CDR1 SGHDT and CDR2 YYEEEE. The CDR3 is 13 residues long. Combining the CDR3 with reference TRBV5-6 and TRBJ2-1 gives the whole variable domain DAGVTQSPTHLIKTRGQQVTLRCSPKSGHDTVSWYQQALGQGPQFIFQYYEEEERQRGNFPDRFSGHQFPNYSSELNVNALLLGDSALYLCASNSGIRNEQFFGPGTRLTVL.

The chain links TRBV30 to TRBJ2-7; no definite D call. Germline assignment: CDR1 GTSNPN and CDR2 SVGIG (reference sequence). The CDR3 length is 13 residues. Trimming cost V 0 bases and J 3 bases, with 9 bases left between them. The CDR3, as DNA: TGTGCCTGGAGTGTACATAACAGCTACGAGCAGTACTTC. As protein: CAWSVHNSYEQYF.

J is TRBJ2-7 and V is TRBV7-9; the D gene could be TRBD1 or TRBD2 (6 bases each). V was shortened by 6 bases and J by 3 bases, with 15 bases between the two germline ends. CDR1 is SEHNR, CDR2 FQNEAQ, per germline (reference sequence). The CDR3 covers 14 residues. The CDR3 loop reads CASRRGQDSYEQYF. DNA of the CDR3: TGTGCCAGCAGGCGGGGCCAGGACAGCTACGAGCAGTACTTC.

In this sample, this clonotype turned up a few times. This chain links TRBV20-1 with TRBJ2-5, with 10 bases fitting TRBD2. V was pared by 0 bases and J by 4 bases, with 11 bases of the junction left unmatched. Per the germline V gene, CDR1 is DFQATT and CDR2 is SNEGSKA (reference sequence). CDR3 length equals 17 residues. The CDR3 loop is CSARELAGDGVGETQYF. DNA of the CDR3: TGCAGTGCTAGAGAGCTAGCGGGAGACGGGGTAGGAGAGACCCAGTACTTC.

This clonotype occurred a few times. The rearrangement joins TRBV12-3 or TRBV12-4 to TRBJ2-2; tentatively, D is TRBD1 (5 bases). CDR3 length: 14 residues. The V gene lost 3 bases and the J gene lost 6 bases, with 11 bases spanning the gap. Here the CDR3 reads CASSFVVGAGELFF. CDR3 sequence (DNA): TGTGCCAGCAGTTTCGTAGTAGGGGCCGGGGAGCTGTTTTTT.

This clonotype has a handful of counts. This chain uses TRBV28 with TRBJ1-2; 9 bases agree with TRBD1. V was clipped by 4 bases and J by 4 bases; unmatched bases: 7. The CDR3 is 15 residues long. CDR1 is MDHEN and CDR2 is SYDVKM in the germline V gene. The CDR3 loop reads CASSSGQGPGYGYTF. The CDR3 DNA is TGTGCCAGCAGTTCCGGACAGGGGCCAGGCTATGGCTACACCTTC.

This clonotype was counted only a few times. The J gene is TRBJ1-5, the V gene TRBV6-2 or TRBV6-3, with unresolved D. V lost 0 bases and J 7 bases, leaving 10 bases between the germline ends. Germline V CDR1 and CDR2: MNHEY, SVGEGT. The CDR3 has 14 amino acids. In nucleotides, the CDR3 is TGTGCCAGCAGTTACTCCTCTATAGACCAGCCCCAGCATTTT. As protein: CASSYSSIDQPQHF.

The table lists this clonotype with a few counts. The chain couples TRBV6-2 or TRBV6-3 to TRBJ2-1; D is unclear. Per the germline V gene, CDR1 is MNHEY and CDR2 is SVGEGT. V was trimmed by 1 base and J by 5 bases, leaving 9 bases between them. This CDR3 region has 14 residues. The CDR3 region has the DNA TGTGCCAGCAGTTACTTCGGCCCCAACAATGAGCAGTTCTTC. This gives the protein CASSYFGPNNEQFF.